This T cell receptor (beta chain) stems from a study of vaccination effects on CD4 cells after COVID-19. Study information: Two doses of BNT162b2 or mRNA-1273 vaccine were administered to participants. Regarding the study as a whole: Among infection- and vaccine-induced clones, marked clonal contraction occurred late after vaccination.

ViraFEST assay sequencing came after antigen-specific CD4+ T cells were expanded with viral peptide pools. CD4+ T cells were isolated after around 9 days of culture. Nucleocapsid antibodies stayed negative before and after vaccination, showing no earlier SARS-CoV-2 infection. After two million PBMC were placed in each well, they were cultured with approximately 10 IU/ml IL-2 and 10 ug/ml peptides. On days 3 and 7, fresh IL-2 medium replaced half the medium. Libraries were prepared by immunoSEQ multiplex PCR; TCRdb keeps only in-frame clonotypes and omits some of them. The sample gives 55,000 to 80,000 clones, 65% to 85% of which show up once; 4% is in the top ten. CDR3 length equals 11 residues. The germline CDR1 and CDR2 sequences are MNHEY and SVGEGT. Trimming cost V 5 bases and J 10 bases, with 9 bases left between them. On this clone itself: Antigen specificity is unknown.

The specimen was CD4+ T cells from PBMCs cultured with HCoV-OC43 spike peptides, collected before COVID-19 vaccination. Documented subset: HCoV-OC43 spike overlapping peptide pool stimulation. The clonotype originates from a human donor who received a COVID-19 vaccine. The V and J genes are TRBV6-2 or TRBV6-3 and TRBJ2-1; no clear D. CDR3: CASSPVGEQFF. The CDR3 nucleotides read TGTGCCAGCAGTCCAGTCGGGGAGCAGTTCTTC.